This T cell receptor (beta chain) comes out of a study of blood T cells in healthy people across ages. Study results and limitations: The long-lived group displayed more naive CD4+ cells, plus higher diversity, than the aged donors did.

Around 9.5 milliliters of peripheral blood were drawn from each donor. Total RNA, at least 5.5 micrograms per sample, came from PBMCs. This clonotype was seen a handful of times. Its antigen is as yet unknown. Together with a sample-barcoded 5' primer, a J-beta primer mix was included in a second PCR lasting 7 to 11 cycles. Tags on each cDNA molecule came from a template-switch adaptor with 12 random nucleotides. TCRdb reprocessed the 5' RACE reads via MiXCR and lists one record per CDR3 protein. The data contain around 1,700,000 distinct CDR3 sequences, 28% of them singletons. This TCR derives from a woman between 25 and 40 years old in good health. Specimen: blood.

In DNA form, the CDR3 reads TGTGCCAGCAGCGCGGTGGGGCTAGCGGGGTCAGATACGCAGTATTTT. Translation gives CASSAVGLAGSDTQYF. The chain employs TRBV7-6 and TRBJ2-3; TRBD2 aligns across 9 bases. The CDR3 runs to 16 residues. From germline, CDR1 is SGHVS and CDR2 FNYEAQ. Trimming at V came to 5 bases and at J to 4 bases, leaving 10 bases not matched to a gene.